Detailed here is one T cell receptor (beta chain). Cohort 3 donors were reported recovered after two negative PCRs, clearance, or symptom resolution. This sample was taken from a study of blood T cell repertoires in COVID-19. Turning to the study itself: Both acute and convalescent COVID-19 samples were obtained from the United States, Italy and Spain. Nucleic acid was either cDNA or gDNA, and it came from T cells, B-cell-depleted T cells, or PBMCs.

The CDR3 spans 15 residues. The V end was cut by 2 bases, the J end by 0 bases, with 8 bases between. Per the germline V gene, CDR1 is LNHDA and CDR2 is SQIVND (reference sequence). Using immunoSEQ multiplex PCR, the repertoire was profiled, and TCRdb retains in-frame clones only, with some absent. This sample has about 260,000 clones, with 85% to 90% found just once. This TCR came from a woman aged 18-35 years who had recovered from COVID-19. V usage is TRBV19 and J usage is TRBJ1-3; tentative D call: TRBD1 (5 bases). The sequenced sample consisted of PBMCs or T cells enriched from blood (not recorded which). CDR3 bases: TGTGCCAGTAGTATACGTCAGGGCTCTGGAAACACCATATATTTT. Translation gives CASSIRQGSGNTIYF.